This entry lists 24 T cell receptor beta chains sequenced from one sample in a study of blood T cells in healthy people across ages. PCR was performed a second time for roughly 7 to 11 cycles using a sample-barcoded 5' primer and a J-beta primer mix. One entry per CDR3 protein, called by TCRdb with MiXCR from the 5' RACE reads. The table lists about 840,000 distinct CDR3 sequences, roughly 29% of them singletons, with more than 8.5% in the top ten. This sample was also put to use in a study of T cells of mothers and their children.

The material sequenced was blood. The receptors were gathered from a woman aged 35 to 49 in good health.

The chain combines TRBV7-2 with TRBJ2-7; D remains unclear. This CDR3 comprises 15 residues. Germline CDR1 is SGHTA and CDR2 is FQGNSA. Between the trimmed V and J ends, which lost 0 bases and 5 bases, there was a span of 14 bases. The CDR3 spells CASSLAAFFSHEQYF. The CDR3 region has the DNA TGTGCCAGCAGCTTAGCGGCTTTTTTTTCCCACGAGCAGTACTTC.

This clonotype appeared a single time. Relative to the germline gene, one junction end is altered; a read error may explain this. The V and J genes are TRBV20-1 and TRBJ1-2; the match to TRBD1 covers 10 bases. The germline CDR1 and CDR2 sequences are DFQATT and SNEGSKA (reference sequence). The CDR3 has 14 amino acids. CDR3 bases: TGCAGTGCTGGAGAGGACAGGGGGTGCTATGGCTACACCTTC. Its protein is CSAGEDRGCYGYTF.

This clonotype was observed a handful of times. CDR3 loop: CATRGWDEQYF. DNA of the CDR3: TGTGCCACCAGGGGCTGGGACGAGCAGTACTTC. V is TRBV19 and J is TRBJ2-7; a weak D match, TRBD1 (6 bases). The CDR3 is 11 amino acids. Germline CDR1 reads LNHDA; CDR2 reads SQIVND (reference sequence). The V and J ends lost 10 bases and 5 bases respectively, with 12 bases between them.

This clonotype was detected a few times. This chain joins TRBV6-2 or TRBV6-3 and TRBJ1-2; the D is unclear. Germline V gives CDR1 MNHEY, CDR2 SVGEGT. V shed 6 bases and J shed 4 bases, with 18 bases lying between them. The CDR3 loop spans 15 amino acids. The CDR3 DNA reads as TGTGCCAGCAGAGCTGGGAGCCACGAGACCTATGGCTACACCTTC. It specifies CASRAGSHETYGYTF.

The chain joins TRBV5-1 to TRBJ1-6, with 9 bases lining up with TRBD1. Unmatched junction bases numbered 1, after V lost 0 bases and J lost 6 bases. The germline V gene encodes CDR1 SGHRS and CDR2 YFSETQ. CDR3 length equals 15 residues. CDR3 nucleotide sequence: TGCGCCAGCAGCTTGGAGGGACAGGGTAATTCACCCCTCCACTTT. It yields the protein CASSLEGQGNSPLHF. Complete variable domain (other parts from reference TRBV5-1 and TRBJ1-6): KAGVTQTPRYLIKTRGQQVTLSCSPISGHRSVSWYQQTPGQGLQFLFEYFSETQRNKGNFPGRFSGRQFSNSRSEMNVSTLELGDSALYLCASSLEGQGNSPLHFGNGTRLTVT.

The chain is built from TRBV29-1 and TRBJ2-1; 7 bases line up with TRBD1. The CDR3 contains 15 residues. V was pared by 0 bases and J by 10 bases, with 12 bases of the junction left unmatched. The germline V gene has CDR1 SQVTM and CDR2 ANQGSEA. DNA for the CDR3: TGCAGCGTTGAAGATGACAGGGCTTCCTCCTACGAGCAGTTCTTC. This translates into CSVEDDRASSYEQFF.

This clonotype was recorded many times. The chain combines TRBV4-3 with TRBJ2-1, with 9 bases that match TRBD1. CDR3 length: 14 residues. The germline V gene encodes CDR1 LGHNA and CDR2 YSLEER. Unmatched junction bases numbered 2, after V lost 1 base and J lost 7 bases. CDR3 nucleotide sequence: TGCGCCAGCAGCCAAGGACAGGGGGGGAATGAGCAGTTCTTC. Translation gives CASSQGQGGNEQFF.

This clonotype came up many times. The V and J genes are TRBV28 and TRBJ1-2; 7 nucleotides line up with TRBD1. Losses at the gene ends were 6 bases for V and 4 bases for J; bases not matched to a gene: 8. The CDR3 loop spans 14 amino acids. The V gene's germline CDR1 is MDHEN and CDR2 SYDVKM. The CDR3 coding sequence is TGTGCCAGCAGGCCGGGACAGAACCCCTATGGCTACACCTTC. Amino acid sequence: CASRPGQNPYGYTF.

The chain employs TRBV3-1 and TRBJ2-4; D not resolved. The tail of the sequence fits TRBJ2-7 better, so the J call may be wrong. CDR3 length: 12 residues. Germline V lookup: CDR1 LGHDT, CDR2 YNNKEL (reference sequence). CDR3 sequence (DNA): TGTGCCAGCAGCCAAGTCAGCCGCGAGCAGTACTTC. Residues: CASSQVSREQYF.

In its sample, this clonotype was seen many times. The CDR3 spells CASSKDHRGAEQYF. As DNA, the CDR3 is TGCGCCAGCAGCAAAGACCACCGAGGGGCCGAGCAGTACTTC. The V gene is TRBV5-1, the J gene TRBJ2-7; either TRBD1 or TRBD2 may supply D (5 bases each). With 4 bases removed from V and 6 bases from J, the gap between germline ends came to 17 bases. The CDR3 runs to 14 residues. The germline CDR1 and CDR2 sequences are SGHRS and YFSETQ.

This clonotype has only a few counts. V is TRBV6-2 or TRBV6-3 and J is TRBJ1-5; weak D call: TRBD1 (5 bases). Germline-derived CDR1 and CDR2 are MNHEY and SVGEGT. The V and J ends lost 2 bases and 3 bases respectively, with 14 bases between them. The CDR3 is 16 residues long. This CDR3 reads CASSYQGLGNNQPQHF. In DNA form, the CDR3 reads TGTGCCAGCAGTTACCAGGGTCTTGGAAACAATCAGCCCCAGCATTTT.

The chain has TRBV4-1 and TRBJ1-5; D is undetermined. Germline assignment: CDR1 MGHRA and CDR2 YSYEKL. Trimming pared 4 bases from V and 3 bases from J, leaving 16 bases between. The CDR3 has 16 amino acids. Here the CDR3 reads CASSPGSFGFNQPQHF. The CDR3, as DNA: TGCGCCAGCAGCCCCGGGAGTTTTGGGTTCAATCAGCCCCAGCATTTT.

As regards this clonotype: Germline and junction disagree at one end, which may indicate a read error. The chain combines TRBV14 with TRBJ2-2, with D possibly being TRBD2 (7 bases). The CDR3 loop spans 17 amino acids. Germline values: CDR1 SGHDN, CDR2 FVKESK. CDR3 sequence: CASSLTGGLTNTGGLFF. The CDR3 DNA reads TGTGCCAGCAGCCTAACCGGGGGGCTTACGAACACCGGGGGGCTGTTTTTT.

A remark on this clonotype: Compared with germline, one end of the junction differs, possibly owing to a read error. The CDR3 sequence: CASSFGGSTDTQDF. CDR3 DNA sequence: TGTGCCAGCTCCTTCGGGGGTAGCACAGATACGCAGGATTTT. The J gene is TRBJ2-3, the V gene TRBV18; maybe TRBD2 (6 bases). CDR1 KGHSH and CDR2 LQKENI come from the germline V gene. CDR3 length equals 14 residues.

This clonotype was counted at least ten times. The chain has TRBV14 and TRBJ2-7, with D perhaps matching TRBD1 (6 bases). V gave up 4 bases and J gave up 0 bases, with 13 bases separating them. CDR3 length: 15 amino acids. Germline V gene sequence: CDR1 SGHDN, CDR2 FVKESK. The DNA for the CDR3 is TGTGCCAGCAGCCGGTCCGGGACAAGCTCCTACGAGCAGTACTTC. It encodes CASSRSGTSSYEQYF.

Note on this clonotype: Given a much more abundant clone one base away, this may be a read error. This chain connects TRBV9 to TRBJ2-5; 9 bases fit TRBD1. The DNA matches TRBJ2-7 better at its end, which makes the J call doubtful. This CDR3 contains 16 residues. From germline, CDR1 is SGDLS and CDR2 YYNGEE. This CDR3 reads CASSVTDRGVESEQYF. CDR3 nucleotides: TGTGCCAGCAGCGTAACCGACAGGGGGGTGGAATCCGAGCAGTACTTC.

In this sample, this clonotype turned up a few times. With a much larger clone just one base away, this may be a read error. The chain joins TRBV29-1 to TRBJ2-5; D ambiguous. The CDR3 sequence is 15 residues long. Per germline, CDR1 SQVTM and CDR2 ANQGSEA. CDR3 sequence: CSVDGQTRNQGTQYF. CDR3 coding DNA: TGCAGCGTTGACGGGCAGACCAGAAACCAAGGGACCCAGTACTTC.

The sample holds a few counts of this clonotype. The genes are TRBV7-8 and TRBJ2-3; D ambiguous. CDR1 and CDR2 (germline): SGHVS, FQNEAQ. This CDR3 contains 19 residues. Deletions cut 4 bases from V and 0 bases from J, with 23 bases between. The DNA of the CDR3 is TGTGCCAGCAGCTCCCCCCGGGCGGAGACTCTATTAAGCACAGATACGCAGTATTTT. Its translation is CASSSPRAETLLSTDTQYF. Full variable domain (rest looked up from reference TRBV7-8 and TRBJ2-3): GAGVSQSPRYKVAKRGQDVALRCDPISGHVSLFWYQQALGQGPEFLTYFQNEAQLDKSGLPSDRFFAERPEGSVSTLKIQRTQQEDSAVYLCASSSPRAETLLSTDTQYFGPGTRLTVL.

This clonotype was detected a few times. This chain connects TRBV4-3 to TRBJ2-1; 8 nucleotides line up with TRBD2. The V and J ends lost 1 base and 5 bases, in that order; junction bases with no gene match: 13. This CDR3 region has 18 residues. CDR1 is LGHNA and CDR2 is YSLEER in the germline V gene. The CDR3 DNA is TGCGCCAGCAGCCAAGGCCCCGTGATCGGGAGGGGGGACAATGAGCAGTTCTTC. This gives the protein CASSQGPVIGRGDNEQFF.

The rearrangement joins TRBV6-1 to TRBJ2-3, with D possibly being TRBD2 (5 bases). V was shortened by 6 bases and J by 0 bases, with 7 bases between the two germline ends. Germline CDR1 is MNHNS and CDR2 is SASEGT. This CDR3 comprises 13 residues. The CDR3 DNA is TGTGCCAGCAGAGCGGACAGCACAGATACGCAGTATTTT. Translating it yields CASRADSTDTQYF.

This clonotype was counted at least ten times. V gene TRBV20-1 combines with J gene TRBJ1-2, with D maybe TRBD1 (5 bases). Trimming shortened V by 4 bases and J by 7 bases, and 19 bases separated the two germline ends. Germline V gene sequence: CDR1 DFQATT, CDR2 SNEGSKA (reference sequence). The CDR3 loop spans 14 amino acids. The CDR3 loop reads CSATPPGLGSGYTF. The CDR3 region has the DNA TGCAGTGCTACCCCCCCGGGACTGGGAAGTGGCTACACCTTC.

This clonotype was observed many times. The chain links TRBV5-1 to TRBJ2-7; D perhaps matches TRBD2 (5 bases). Germline CDR1 SGHRS, CDR2 YFSETQ. V was shortened by 2 bases and J by 4 bases, with 10 bases between the two germline ends. There are 13 residues in the CDR3. In DNA form, the CDR3 reads TGCGCCAGCAGCTTAACCCCGGGGTACGAGCAGTACTTC. Its protein product is CASSLTPGYEQYF.

This clonotype has more than one count but fewer than ten. V and J are TRBV28 and TRBJ1-2; 11 nucleotides agree with TRBD1. The CDR3 is made up of 16 amino acids. Unmatched junction bases numbered 11, after V lost 6 bases and J lost 5 bases. Looked up from germline, CDR1 is MDHEN and CDR2 is SYDVKM. The CDR3: CASRNMPGQGGYGYTF. As DNA, the CDR3 is TGTGCCAGCAGGAATATGCCGGGACAGGGGGGGTATGGCTACACCTTC.

The chain links TRBV12-3 or TRBV12-4 to TRBJ2-7; the match to TRBD1 covers 7 bases. The CDR3 is 15 amino acids. The junction had 7 bases not matched to a gene; V was cut back by 5 bases and J by 0 bases. This CDR3 reads CASSNGQVNSYEQYF. The CDR3 DNA follows: TGTGCCAGCAGTAACGGACAGGTAAACTCCTACGAGCAGTACTTC.